The 31 T cell receptor beta chains presented below share a single source sample, sequenced in a study of T cell responses to AZD1222 COVID-19 vaccine. Measured with immunoSEQ multiplex PCR; TCRdb has only the in-frame clones, and not every one. The sample yields about 97,000 clones, roughly 84% seen once. The source was peripheral blood, collected on day 0 of AZD1222 vaccination. The receptors come from an adult in good health.

The rearrangement joins TRBV27 to TRBJ1-2; no clear D. Trimming pared 5 bases from V and 7 bases from J, leaving 14 bases between. CDR1 is MNHEY, CDR2 SMNVEV, per germline (reference sequence). This CDR3 has 13 amino acids. CDR3 sequence: CASSILSSGGYTF. The CDR3 region has the DNA TGTGCCAGCAGTATTTTATCATCCGGTGGCTACACCTTC.

The chain is built from TRBV28 and TRBJ2-7; TRBD1 matches 8 bases. From germline, CDR1 is MDHEN and CDR2 SYDVKM. J was trimmed by 3 bases and V by 5 bases; bases with no gene match: 6. The CDR3 has 14 residues. CDR3: CASSPGQGGYEQYF. DNA for the CDR3: TGTGCCAGCAGTCCCGGACAGGGCGGCTACGAGCAGTACTTC.

The chain uses TRBV18 and TRBJ2-3; 15 positions agree with TRBD2. CDR3 length: 21 amino acids. The germline V gene has CDR1 KGHSH and CDR2 LQKENI. Trimming cost V 2 bases and J 0 bases; bases outside gene matches: 12. The CDR3 here is CASSPGVGLAGGRISTDTQYF. DNA of the CDR3: TGTGCCAGCTCACCAGGTGTCGGACTAGCGGGGGGGCGGATAAGCACAGATACGCAGTATTTT.

This clone has a single count. V and J are TRBV20-1 and TRBJ2-7, with 12 positions matching TRBD2. CDR3 size: 18 residues. J gave up 5 bases and V 6 bases, and 20 bases lay outside the gene matches. The germline V gene has CDR1 DFQATT and CDR2 SNEGSKA (reference sequence). The CDR3 loop is CSASTALLAGGGSHEQYF. For the CDR3, the DNA is TGCAGTGCAAGTACAGCGTTACTAGCGGGGGGCGGGTCTCACGAGCAGTACTTC.

The gene calls are TRBV5-8 and TRBJ1-5, with D maybe TRBD1 (5 bases). Germline CDR1 and CDR2: SGHTS and YDEGEE. V lost 4 bases, J lost 1 base, and 15 bases lay in between. The CDR3 spans 16 residues. CDR3 sequence reads: CASSARQRGSNQPQHF. The CDR3 bases are TGTGCCAGCAGCGCTAGACAGCGAGGGAGCAATCAGCCCCAGCATTTT.

This clone was picked up one time. The chain carries TRBV10-1 and TRBJ2-5; D may be TRBD1 or TRBD2 (5 bases each). Between the trimmed V and J ends, which lost 6 bases and 4 bases, there was a span of 15 bases. Per the germline V gene, CDR1 is WNHNN and CDR2 is SYGVQD (reference sequence). The CDR3 is 14 amino acids. In DNA form, the CDR3 reads TGCGCCAGCAGCGAAGGGCCAGGGAGAGAGACCCAGTACTTC. Protein sequence: CASSEGPGRETQYF.

J is TRBJ1-5 and V is TRBV7-9; D may be TRBD1 (5 bases). The CDR3 totals 14 residues. The germline V and J ends were trimmed by 1 base and 6 bases, with 10 bases remaining between them. Germline V lookup: CDR1 SEHNR, CDR2 FQNEAQ (reference sequence). CDR3 sequence reads: CASSLEGQGQPQHF. CDR3 bases: TGTGCCAGCAGCTTAGAGGGGCAGGGTCAGCCCCAGCATTTT.

The rearrangement joins TRBV12-5 to TRBJ1-1; D is unclear. Trimming removed 3 bases at V and 2 bases at J, with 7 bases between. CDR3 size: 13 residues. Looked up from germline, CDR1 is LGHNT and CDR2 is FRNRAP. The CDR3 spells CASGFRANTEAFF. The CDR3 DNA sequence: TGTGCTAGTGGTTTTAGAGCTAACACTGAAGCTTTCTTT.

This clone is medium-sized in the sample. The gene calls are TRBV6-2 or TRBV6-3 and TRBJ1-1, with 8 bases lining up with TRBD1. Per germline, CDR1 MNHEY and CDR2 SVGEGT. J gave up 4 bases and V 6 bases, and 13 bases lay outside the gene matches. This CDR3 has 16 residues. The CDR3 bases are TGTGCCAGCAGCCCTGAAACACCGGACAGGGCCACTGAAGCTTTCTTT. Its protein product is CASSPETPDRATEAFF.

This clone was detected a few times. V gene TRBV11-2 combines with J gene TRBJ2-7; TRBD1 matches at 10 bases. There are 14 residues in the CDR3. Germline trimming cut 3 bases from V and 6 bases from J; bases unmatched to any gene: 5. CDR1 SGHAT and CDR2 FQNNGV come from the germline V gene. The CDR3 spells CASSFPGTGAEQYF. Written as DNA, the CDR3 is TGTGCCAGCAGCTTCCCCGGGACAGGGGCCGAGCAGTACTTC. Full variable domain (missing parts from reference TRBV11-2 and TRBJ2-7): EAGVAQSPRYKIIEKRQSVAFWCNPISGHATLYWYQQILGQGPKLLIQFQNNGVVDDSQLPKDRFSAERLKGVDSTLKIQPAKLEDSAVYLCASSFPGTGAEQYFGPGTRLTVT.

This chain joins TRBV2 and TRBJ1-4; 9 bases map to TRBD1. Germline lookup yields CDR1 SNHLY and CDR2 FYNNEI. The CDR3 is made up of 14 amino acids. V shed 6 bases, J shed 7 bases, and the junction held 6 bases outside the gene matches. The CDR3 DNA follows: TGTGCCAGCAGAACAAGACAGGGGGGTGAAAAACTGTTTTTT. As protein: CASRTRQGGEKLFF.

This sequence joins TRBV2 and TRBJ1-2; D is ambiguous. With 9 bases removed from V and 3 bases from J, the gap between germline ends came to 11 bases. Germline lookup yields CDR1 SNHLY and CDR2 FYNNEI. This CDR3 is 12 amino acids long. The CDR3 DNA reads TGTGCCAGTAAGAGACGGTACTATGGCTACACCTTC. Its protein product is CASKRRYYGYTF.

The chain links TRBV5-1 to TRBJ1-2, with TRBD1 matching 10 bases. Germline V gene sequence: CDR1 SGHRS, CDR2 YFSETQ. J was trimmed by 1 base and V by 4 bases; bases with no gene match: 10. The CDR3 has 17 amino acids. The CDR3 protein is CASSAGTGEGSNYGYTF. In nucleotides, the CDR3 is TGCGCCAGCAGCGCCGGGACAGGGGAGGGAAGTAACTATGGCTACACCTTC.

The chain joins TRBV4-1 to TRBJ1-1; tentatively, D is TRBD1 (6 bases). Trimming cost V 0 bases and J 11 bases, with 16 bases left between them. Germline loops: CDR1 MGHRA, CDR2 YSYEKL. This CDR3 is 14 amino acids long. The CDR3 spells CASSQDGAGQRAFF. The CDR3 nucleotides are TGCGCCAGCAGCCAAGATGGGGCCGGACAGCGGGCTTTCTTT.

The gene calls are TRBV6-1 and TRBJ1-4; 12 bases fit TRBD1. Germline-derived CDR1 and CDR2 are MNHNS and SASEGT. The length of the CDR3 is 15 residues. V shed 3 bases, J shed 8 bases, and the junction held 4 bases outside the gene matches. The CDR3 DNA is TGTGCCAGCAGTGAGGGAGGGACAGGGGGCGAAAAACTGTTTTTT. This sequence encodes CASSEGGTGGEKLFF.

The gene calls are TRBV18 and TRBJ1-3, with a possible D match to TRBD1 (6 bases). CDR3 size: 13 residues. Trimming shortened V by 6 bases and J by 4 bases, and 10 bases separated the two germline ends. CDR1 and CDR2 (germline): KGHSH, LQKENI. The CDR3 here is CASSPGAGNTIYF. In DNA form, the CDR3 reads TGTGCCAGCTCGCCAGGGGCGGGAAACACCATATATTTT.

The gene calls are TRBV5-1 and TRBJ2-3, with 9 bases matching TRBD2. CDR1 and CDR2 (germline): SGHRS, YFSETQ. V shed 7 bases, J shed 3 bases, and the junction held 3 bases outside the gene matches. The CDR3 is made up of 13 amino acids. Here the CDR3 DNA reads TGCGCCAGCTTCCTAGCGGGGACAGATACGCAGTATTTT. Its protein product is CASFLAGTDTQYF. The full variable domain, its missing parts supplied by reference TRBV5-1 and TRBJ2-3, is KAGVTQTPRYLIKTRGQQVTLSCSPISGHRSVSWYQQTPGQGLQFLFEYFSETQRNKGNFPGRFSGRQFSNSRSEMNVSTLELGDSALYLCASFLAGTDTQYFGPGTRLTVL.

The gene calls are TRBV3-1 (or the pseudogene TRBV3-2) and TRBJ1-2, with D perhaps TRBD1 (6 bases). Trimming removed 3 bases from V and 0 bases from J, with 14 bases in between. The CDR3 covers 16 residues. Germline CDR1 is LGHDT and CDR2 is YNNKEL (reference sequence). For the CDR3, the DNA is TGTGCCAGCAGCCATGACACAGGGATAACTAACTATGGCTACACCTTC. Translated, it gives CASSHDTGITNYGYTF.

The CDR3 nucleotides are TGTGCCAGTAGTATGGTCAGGGCCACCGGGGAGCTGTTTTTT. Its translation is CASSMVRATGELFF. The chain links TRBV19 to TRBJ2-2, with a tentative D call TRBD1 (5 bases). The CDR3 runs to 14 residues. Germline CDR1 and CDR2: LNHDA and SQIVND (reference sequence). V was clipped by 3 bases and J by 4 bases, with 9 bases between them.

The rearrangement links TRBV7-9 to TRBJ1-3, with D unresolved. Trimming shortened V by 7 bases and J by 4 bases, and 14 bases separated the two germline ends. Per the germline V gene, CDR1 is SEHNR and CDR2 is FQNEAQ (reference sequence). This CDR3 has 14 residues. CDR3 sequence reads: CASNVLKTGNTIYF. For the CDR3, the DNA is TGTGCCAGCAACGTATTGAAAACCGGAAACACCATATATTTT.

This rearrangement joins TRBV11-3 to TRBJ1-5, with 8 bases aligning to TRBD1. Germline values: CDR1 SGHNT, CDR2 YENEEA. The trim removed 5 bases at V and 4 bases at J, leaving 7 bases unmatched. This CDR3 is 15 amino acids long. The CDR3 nucleotides are TGTGCCAGCAGCAAAGGACAGGGACGGAATCAGCCCCAGCATTTT. Protein product: CASSKGQGRNQPQHF.

The V and J genes are TRBV3-1 (or the pseudogene TRBV3-2) and TRBJ2-5, with TRBD2 as a possible D gene (6 bases). Germline lookup yields CDR1 LGHDT and CDR2 YNNKEL (reference sequence). V was cut by 7 bases and J by 2 bases, with 14 bases left in between. This CDR3 is built from 14 residues. CDR3 bases: TGTGCCAGCACTCGGCGGGGTGCACAAGAGACCCAGTACTTC. Residues: CASTRRGAQETQYF.

Here the CDR3 reads CASSPGGGFTDTQYF. DNA for the CDR3: TGTGCCAGCAGCCCCGGGGGGGGATTCACAGATACGCAGTATTTT. V is TRBV9 and J is TRBJ2-3; 8 bases fit TRBD2. This CDR3 comprises 15 residues. V lost 4 bases and J lost 2; bases outside the gene matches: 6. Per germline, CDR1 SGDLS and CDR2 YYNGEE.

The chain has TRBV19 and TRBJ1-6; TRBD1 is a possible D gene (5 bases). V was shortened by 3 bases and J by 6 bases, with 9 bases between the two germline ends. The CDR3 is 14 amino acids. Germline V gene data show CDR1 as LNHDA and CDR2 as SQIVND (reference sequence). Written as DNA, the CDR3 is TGTGCCAGTAGTATGGGGGACCCTAATTCACCCCTCCACTTT. As protein: CASSMGDPNSPLHF.

V gene TRBV18 combines with J gene TRBJ1-6; 8 nucleotides align to TRBD1. The CDR3 has 14 residues. Germline V gene lookup returns CDR1 KGHSH and CDR2 LQKENI. V dropped 6 bases and J dropped 7; count of bases not matched to a gene: 5. CDR3 region: CASSPDRGNSPLHF. The CDR3 DNA follows: TGTGCCAGCTCCCCCGACAGGGGAAATTCACCCCTCCACTTT.

CDR3 coding DNA: TGTGCCAGCTCACCAGAAACAGCGTCTTCACCCCTCCACTTT. This sequence encodes CASSPETASSPLHF. This chain connects TRBV18 to TRBJ1-6, with D uncertain. Between the trimmed V and J ends, which lost 2 bases and 9 bases, there was a span of 11 bases. CDR1 KGHSH and CDR2 LQKENI come from the germline V gene. This CDR3 has 14 amino acids.

The chain recombines TRBV19 with TRBJ1-2; 10 bases align to TRBD1. Unmatched junction bases numbered 8, after V lost 7 bases and J lost 9 bases. Germline-derived CDR1 and CDR2 are LNHDA and SQIVND (reference sequence). This CDR3 is built from 13 residues. The CDR3 reads CASTPGQGTRYTF. CDR3 DNA: TGTGCCAGTACCCCGGGACAGGGGACACGCTACACCTTC.

The CDR3 DNA follows: TGTGCCAGCAGCCACACTGGAAACACCATATATTTT. Protein sequence: CASSHTGNTIYF. The genes are TRBV11-3 and TRBJ1-3; D gene unclear. Germline lookup yields CDR1 SGHNT and CDR2 YENEEA. This CDR3 is 12 amino acids long. The V end lost 5 bases, the J end lost 2 bases, and 4 bases lay between the germline ends.

V usage is TRBV27 and J usage is TRBJ1-2; a possible D gene is TRBD1 (5 bases). V was shortened by 7 bases and J by 4 bases, with 16 bases between the two germline ends. Germline V CDR1 and CDR2: MNHEY, SMNVEV (reference sequence). The CDR3 is made up of 14 amino acids. The CDR3 region is CASKMTLGAYGYTF. CDR3 in DNA: TGTGCCAGCAAAATGACACTCGGGGCCTATGGCTACACCTTC.

This clone has just a few counts. V is TRBV7-9 and J is TRBJ2-7; 8 bases match TRBD1. Germline V CDR1 and CDR2: SEHNR, FQNEAQ (reference sequence). After removal of 4 bases from V and 3 bases from J, the junction contained 8 bases not matched to a gene. This CDR3 spans 15 amino acids. CDR3 DNA: TGTGCCAGCAGCTCCAGACAGGGGCCCGTCTACGAGCAGTACTTC. Translated: CASSSRQGPVYEQYF. The whole variable domain, filled in from reference TRBV7-9 and TRBJ2-7, reads DTGVSQNPRHKITKRGQNVTFRCDPISEHNRLYWYRQTLGQGPEFLTYFQNEAQLEKSRLLSDRFSAERPKGSFSTLEIQRTEQGDSAMYLCASSSRQGPVYEQYFGPGTRLTVT.

V is TRBV9 and J is TRBJ1-2; D remains ambiguous. The length of the CDR3 is 16 residues. Per the germline V gene, CDR1 is SGDLS and CDR2 is YYNGEE. Trimming stripped 1 base from V and 4 bases from J, with 17 bases between. The CDR3 protein is CASSVNIFGVGYGYTF. The DNA for the CDR3 is TGTGCCAGCAGCGTAAATATCTTCGGGGTGGGCTATGGCTACACCTTC.